The 8 T cell receptor beta chains listed next were all sequenced from one sample in a study of blood T cell repertoires in COVID-19 (TCRdb year 2020). Libraries came from the immunoSEQ multiplex PCR assay. TCRdb re-hosts the immuneACCESS table, in-frame sequences only. Its copies lack some clones; in the studies checked, an unresolved V gene accounts for under half of them, and the cause for the rest is not known. The sample table contains some 370,000 clones; only one count was recorded for 75% to 90% of them. The ten largest account for approximately 5% of the sample. The source material was PBMCs or T cells enriched from blood (not recorded which). These receptors came from a woman aged 45-59 years who had recovered from COVID-19.

V is TRBV5-1 and J is TRBJ2-1; TRBD1 agrees at 7 bases. CDR1 and CDR2 from the germline V gene are SGHRS and YFSETQ. Trimming cost V 4 bases and J 8 bases; bases outside gene matches: 6. CDR3 length: 13 amino acids. In DNA, the CDR3 is TGCGCCAGCAGCCTACAGGGGTTTTATGAGCAGTTCTTC. It yields the protein CASSLQGFYEQFF. Based on the CDR3 plus reference TRBV5-1 and TRBJ2-1, the full variable domain is KAGVTQTPRYLIKTRGQQVTLSCSPISGHRSVSWYQQTPGQGLQFLFEYFSETQRNKGNFPGRFSGRQFSNSRSEMNVSTLELGDSALYLCASSLQGFYEQFFGPGTRLTVL.

The CDR3 loop is CASSFSGTSGRAYEQYF. CDR3 in DNA: TGTGCCAGCAGTTTCTCCGGGACTAGCGGGAGGGCCTACGAGCAGTACTTC. The J gene is TRBJ2-7, the V gene TRBV28; 16 bases align to TRBD2. V gave up 3 bases and J gave up 2 bases; unmatched junction bases: 4. Germline V gene data show CDR1 as MDHEN and CDR2 as SYDVKM. This CDR3 comprises 17 residues.

The chain joins TRBV7-3 to TRBJ2-3; 15 positions match TRBD2. The CDR3 length is 17 residues. With 3 bases clipped from V and 3 bases from J, the junction kept 4 bases outside the gene matches. Germline values: CDR1 SGHTA, CDR2 FQGTGA. CDR3: CASSFAGTSGRTDTQYF. The CDR3 DNA reads TGTGCCAGCAGCTTCGCCGGGACTAGCGGGAGGACAGATACGCAGTATTTT.

As concerns this clone: The same CDR3 can be traced to other DNA sequences in this sample. The J gene is TRBJ2-3, the V gene TRBV5-1; perhaps TRBD2 as D (6 bases). This CDR3 comprises 12 residues. Germline V CDR1 and CDR2: SGHRS, YFSETQ. Trimming stripped 4 bases from V and 6 bases from J, with 9 bases between. CDR3 in DNA: TGCGCCAGCAGCCCCGGAGGGGATACGCAGTATTTT. It is translated as CASSPGGDTQYF.

The chain has TRBV6-2 or TRBV6-3 and TRBJ2-3, with 8 bases aligning to TRBD2. The CDR3 consists of 16 residues. The V segment lost 6 bases and the J segment 5 bases; nucleotides outside the gene matches: 13. The germline CDR1 and CDR2 sequences are MNHEY and SVGEGT. The CDR3 DNA sequence: TGTGCCAGCAGCACCGGGGGGGCGGTATTAGAAGATACGCAGTATTTT. It yields the protein CASSTGGAVLEDTQYF.

V is TRBV9 and J is TRBJ1-1; unclear D gene. Trimming pared 4 bases from V and 1 base from J, leaving 17 bases between. Germline-derived CDR1 and CDR2 are SGDLS and YYNGEE. The CDR3 is made up of 16 amino acids. This CDR3 reads CASSPGINSRNTEAFF. CDR3 DNA sequence: TGTGCCAGCAGCCCCGGAATTAACAGCAGGAACACTGAAGCTTTCTTT.

J is TRBJ2-7 and V is TRBV20-1, with 8 bases fitting TRBD2. CDR1 is DFQATT, CDR2 SNEGSKA, per germline (reference sequence). After removal of 3 bases from V and 3 bases from J, the junction contained 13 bases not matched to a gene. The CDR3 spans 16 residues. CDR3 bases: TGCAGTGCTAGTGGGGGGCTAGCGGGTGTCCTCTACGAGCAGTACTTC. Amino acid sequence: CSASGGLAGVLYEQYF.

The V gene is TRBV5-1, the J gene TRBJ2-5; 13 positions match TRBD2. The germline V gene has CDR1 SGHRS and CDR2 YFSETQ. CDR3 size: 17 residues. The ends lost 1 base at V and 5 bases at J; junction bases unmatched: 8. The CDR3 spells CASSLRTSGRAGETQYF. CDR3 DNA: TGCGCCAGCAGCTTGCGAACTAGCGGGAGGGCGGGGGAGACCCAGTACTTC.